The source of this T cell receptor (beta chain) is a study of CD8 T cells in ankylosing spondylitis. Findings of the study overall: The study identified a TCR beta motif of about eight highly homologous variants that appeared characteristic of ankylosing spondylitis blood. The disease-linked clones had a CD8+ phenotype and low blood frequencies. There was reportedly significant enrichment of clones that were disease-linked in matched ankylosing spondylitis synovial fluid.

Libraries of TCR beta came from quantitative 5'-RACE with molecular barcodes. Each CDR3 protein gets one entry after TCRdb re-called the 5' RACE reads with MiXCR. The repertoire holds around 450,000 distinct CDR3 sequences, roughly a quarter seen once, with approximately 1% in the top ten. This clonotype occurred a few times. Its specificity is unknown. The CDR3 totals 15 residues. Germline loops: CDR1 SGHKS, CDR2 YYEKEE (reference sequence). The trim removed 2 bases at V and 4 bases at J, leaving 6 bases unmatched. This chain links TRBV5-5 with TRBJ2-3; 8 positions match TRBD1. This TCR came from a male donor with ankylosing spondylitis. Specimen: blood, either unsorted or a sorted T cell fraction (not recorded which). This chain's CDR3 is CASSFYGQGPDTQYF. As DNA, the CDR3 is TGTGCCAGCAGCTTTTATGGACAGGGCCCAGATACGCAGTATTTT.